One sample yielded the 19 T cell receptor beta chains listed below, sequenced in a study of T cell repertoires in cytomegalovirus infection. Which antigens these TCRs recognize remains unknown. TCRdb ran MiXCR on the reads and lists one entry per CDR3 protein. Here the sample spans 450,000 to 550,000 distinct CDR3 sequences, about two fifths being singletons. The sequences come from cultured PBMCs, collected from culture after CMV antigen stimulation. Receptors were obtained from a human donor in good health (CMV status not recorded). Some clones in this sample may be carry-over from other donors' samples.

This clonotype has ten or more counts. V gene TRBV7-2 combines with J gene TRBJ2-5; 7 bases fit TRBD2. The germline gives CDR1 SGHTA, CDR2 FQGNSA. CDR3 length: 14 residues. With 2 bases clipped from V and 1 base from J, the junction kept 1 base outside the gene matches. The CDR3 region has the DNA TGTGCCAGCAGCTTACAGCGGGGCCAAGAGACCCAGTACTTC. Protein: CASSLQRGQETQYF.

This chain links TRBV20-1 with TRBJ2-1, with D perhaps TRBD2 (5 bases). This CDR3 contains 11 residues. Trimming removed 1 base at V and 9 bases at J, with 7 bases between. Germline V gives CDR1 DFQATT, CDR2 SNEGSKA (reference sequence). The CDR3 region has the DNA TGCAGTGCTAGAGTCCGGGGTGAGCAGTTCTTC. This translates into CSARVRGEQFF.

The chain employs TRBV6-6 and TRBJ1-1, with D unclear. CDR1 MNHNY and CDR2 SVGAGI come from the germline V gene (reference sequence). Trimming removed 0 bases from V and 10 bases from J, with 12 bases in between. The CDR3 extends over 13 amino acids. The DNA for the CDR3 is TGTGCCAGCAGTTACTCGCCTACAGCAGCAGCTTTCTTT. As protein: CASSYSPTAAAFF.

The J gene is TRBJ2-5, the V gene TRBV10-3, with 7 bases identical to TRBD2. Trimming took 4 bases from V and 0 from J; bases not matched to a gene: 2. Germline-derived CDR1 and CDR2 are ENHRY and SYGVKD. This CDR3 contains 14 residues. The CDR3 spells CAISARGDQETQYF. The DNA of the CDR3 is TGTGCCATCAGTGCCCGGGGGGACCAAGAGACCCAGTACTTC.

The V gene is TRBV6-5, the J gene TRBJ2-1, with TRBD2 matching 8 bases. CDR3 length equals 16 residues. In germline, CDR1 is MNHEY, CDR2 SVGAGI. After removal of 3 bases from V and 4 bases from J, the junction contained 8 bases not matched to a gene. The CDR3 protein is CASSYQRGSHYNEQFF. In DNA form, the CDR3 reads TGTGCCAGCAGTTATCAGCGGGGGAGCCATTACAATGAGCAGTTCTTC.

There are a few counts of this clonotype. The chain recombines TRBV7-6 with TRBJ2-1, with TRBD1 matching over 8 bases. The CDR3 spans 13 residues. The V and J ends lost 9 bases and 7 bases, in that order; junction bases with no gene match: 8. Germline lookup yields CDR1 SGHVS and CDR2 FNYEAQ. The CDR3 spells CASGRGLGNEQFF. The CDR3 bases are TGTGCCAGTGGCAGGGGGCTTGGTAATGAGCAGTTCTTC.

The rearrangement links TRBV25-1 to TRBJ2-3, with 7 bases aligning to TRBD1. CDR3 length equals 13 residues. The germline CDR1 and CDR2 sequences are MGHDK and SYGVNS. With V trimmed by 11 bases and J by 3 bases, 8 bases remained unmatched. Here the CDR3 DNA reads TGTGCCGCCAGGGGGTTTGCAACAGATACGCAGTATTTT. As protein: CAARGFATDTQYF.

V usage is TRBV25-1 and J usage is TRBJ1-2; D is perhaps TRBD1 (5 bases). The CDR3 extends over 13 amino acids. Looked up from germline, CDR1 is MGHDK and CDR2 is SYGVNS. V lost 3 bases and J lost 4, with 9 bases in between. In DNA form, the CDR3 reads TGTGCCAGCAGTGATCAGGGTTCCTATGGCTACACCTTC. Protein: CASSDQGSYGYTF.

This clonotype has just a few counts. This rearrangement joins TRBV12-3 or TRBV12-4 to TRBJ1-4; 7 bases are shared with TRBD1. This CDR3 has 14 amino acids. Trimming cost V 5 bases and J 7 bases; bases outside gene matches: 7. The CDR3 loop is CASSDNRGSEKLFF. CDR3 nucleotides: TGTGCCAGCAGTGATAACAGGGGAAGTGAAAAACTGTTTTTT.

This chain's CDR3 is CAITSQGGSNYGYTF. CDR3 nucleotides: TGTGCCATCACCTCCCAAGGGGGATCCAACTATGGCTACACCTTC. This rearrangement joins TRBV10-3 to TRBJ1-2, with D tentatively TRBD1 (6 bases). The V gene's germline CDR1 is ENHRY and CDR2 SYGVKD. The CDR3 is 15 amino acids. The V and J ends lost 7 bases and 2 bases respectively, with 17 bases between them.

This clonotype was found a few times. The chain links TRBV4-2 to TRBJ2-7; 10 bases line up with TRBD1. With 6 bases clipped from V and 4 bases from J, the junction kept 9 bases outside the gene matches. Germline-derived CDR1 and CDR2 are LGHNA and YNFKEQ. The CDR3 contains 15 residues. The chain's CDR3 is CASRQPGQGIYEQYF. CDR3 DNA: TGTGCCAGCAGGCAACCGGGACAGGGGATATACGAGCAGTACTTC.

The CDR3 loop is CASSLVAVASTDTQYF. The CDR3 DNA sequence: TGTGCCAGCAGCCTGGTAGCGGTTGCTAGCACAGATACGCAGTATTTT. The chain employs TRBV28 and TRBJ2-3, with a tentative D call TRBD2 (6 bases). V was trimmed by 6 bases and J by 0 bases, leaving 16 bases between them. CDR3 size: 16 residues. Germline CDR1 reads MDHEN; CDR2 reads SYDVKM.

The V and J genes are TRBV2 and TRBJ1-2; tentative D call: TRBD1 (6 bases). V was shortened by 10 bases and J by 4 bases, with 25 bases between the two germline ends. Germline V lookup: CDR1 SNHLY, CDR2 FYNNEI. CDR3 length: 16 residues. The CDR3 DNA sequence: TGTGCCACCACCCGTCCGGGACACCAGAGGTCCTATGGCTACACCTTC. It codes for CATTRPGHQRSYGYTF.

This clonotype was observed a few times. The chain is built from TRBV12-3 or TRBV12-4 and TRBJ2-3, with 9 bases fitting TRBD1. V lost 6 bases to trimming and J lost 4 bases; unmatched junction nucleotides: 8. The CDR3 runs to 15 residues. The DNA of the CDR3 is TGTGCCAGCAGCCCTCACAGGGGGCGCCCAGATACGCAGTATTTT. As protein: CASSPHRGRPDTQYF.

CDR3 protein: CASSLVQGSTEAFF. The CDR3 coding sequence is TGTGCCAGCAGCTTAGTCCAGGGGTCCACTGAAGCTTTCTTT. This rearrangement joins TRBV7-2 to TRBJ1-1; maybe TRBD1 (6 bases). V was clipped by 1 base and J by 4 bases, with 10 bases between them. Germline V CDR1 and CDR2: SGHTA, FQGNSA. There are 14 residues in the CDR3.

This rearrangement joins TRBV7-9 to TRBJ1-1; a possible D gene is TRBD1 (5 bases). The CDR3 is 15 amino acids. Deletions cut 5 bases from V and 5 bases from J, with 18 bases between. Germline V gene data show CDR1 as SEHNR and CDR2 as FQNEAQ (reference sequence). The CDR3 protein is CASSPAGGVWTEAFF. CDR3 bases: TGTGCCAGCAGCCCAGCGGGGGGGGTATGGACTGAAGCTTTCTTT.

This clonotype occurred once. The chain uses TRBV6-6 and TRBJ2-1, with 8 bases lining up with TRBD2. J gave up 7 bases and V 6 bases, and 11 bases lay outside the gene matches. CDR3 length: 15 residues. The germline gives CDR1 MNHNY, CDR2 SVGAGI (reference sequence). The CDR3 region has the DNA TGTGCCAGCAGACCGAGCGGGGGTGCTTCGAATGAGCAGTTCTTC. Amino acids: CASRPSGGASNEQFF.

The chain uses TRBV11-3 and TRBJ2-6; D could derive from TRBD1 or TRBD2 (5 bases each). CDR3 length: 17 residues. CDR1 is SGHNT and CDR2 is YENEEA in the germline V gene. With 5 bases removed from V and 2 bases from J, the gap between germline ends came to 16 bases. In DNA form, the CDR3 reads TGTGCCAGCAGCCCGGGACCTTGGGTCCCTGGGGCCAACGTCCTGACTTTC. The encoded protein is CASSPGPWVPGANVLTF.

A few counts support this clonotype. The rearrangement links TRBV6-1 to TRBJ2-3; D not resolved. Germline V gene sequence: CDR1 MNHNS, CDR2 SASEGT. The V gene lost 6 bases and the J gene lost 0 bases, with 10 bases spanning the gap. This CDR3 spans 14 amino acids. CDR3 bases: TGTGCCAGCAGGAGTGGGCCAAGCACAGATACGCAGTATTTT. As protein: CASRSGPSTDTQYF.